This T cell receptor beta chain was profiled in a study of T cells of healthy individuals. The CDR3 is 14 amino acids. Trimming took 0 bases from V and 1 from J, leaving 5 bases between them. Germline V gene sequence: CDR1 SGHRS, CDR2 YFSETQ. Each CDR3 protein is one row after TCRdb ran MiXCR on the 5' RACE reads. The sample has fewer than 75,000 distinct CDR3 sequences; about a sixth are singletons. This receptor was obtained from a human donor in good health. V is TRBV5-1 and J is TRBJ2-1, with D unclear. The CDR3 here is CASSLDGSYNEQFF. CDR3 nucleotides: TGCGCCAGCAGCTTGGACGGTTCCTACAATGAGCAGTTCTTC.